A single sample gave rise to the 10 T cell receptor beta chains below, sequenced in a study of molecular identifiers for immune sequencing clone quantification. TCRdb independently ran MiXCR on the PCR reads; one entry per CDR3 protein. The data contain approximately 93,000 distinct CDR3 sequences, approximately 23% of them seen just once; the ten biggest clones take up around 0.77%. Specimen: naive CD8+ T cells from blood, with Jurkat cell RNA spiked in. Subset of the sample: FACS-sorted CD8+CD4-CCR7+CD45RA+ naive T cells. The receptors here all came from a human donor in good health. Some libraries in this study had Jurkat cell RNA spiked in.

At least ten counts were recorded for this clonotype. The CDR3: CASSQTQGQPQHF. CDR3 nucleotides: TGCGCCAGCAGCCAAACCCAGGGTCAGCCCCAGCATTTT. This chain connects TRBV4-3 to TRBJ1-5, with a weak D call TRBD1 (5 bases). The V end was cut by 2 bases, the J end by 6 bases, with 8 bases between. This CDR3 has 13 residues. Germline values: CDR1 LGHNA, CDR2 YSLEER.

This clonotype has more than one count but fewer than ten. DNA for the CDR3: TGTGCCAGCAGCGACACCGGGACTAGCGTAGCGAGCACCGGGGAGCTGTTTTTT. This encodes CASSDTGTSVASTGELFF. The chain is built from TRBV13 and TRBJ2-2, with TRBD2 identical over 10 bases. Germline CDR1 PRHDT, CDR2 FYEKMQ (reference sequence). The V segment lost 5 bases and the J segment 4 bases; nucleotides outside the gene matches: 13. The CDR3 covers 18 residues.

Ten or more counts support this clonotype. The V gene is TRBV11-2, the J gene TRBJ2-3, with TRBD2 matching over 8 bases. The CDR3 runs to 16 residues. Germline CDR1 reads SGHAT; CDR2 reads FQNNGV. Trimming at V came to 5 bases and at J to 3 bases, leaving 10 bases not matched to a gene. The chain's CDR3 is CASSGPPRGGTDTQYF. The CDR3 nucleotides read TGTGCCAGCAGCGGCCCCCCCCGGGGGGGGACAGATACGCAGTATTTT.

This clonotype turned up a few times. The CDR3 sequence: CASSTHSGTGDGYTF. For the CDR3, the DNA is TGTGCCAGCAGCACTCACTCCGGGACAGGGGACGGCTACACCTTC. The chain links TRBV7-9 to TRBJ1-2; 10 nucleotides agree with TRBD1. The trim removed 5 bases at V and 8 bases at J, leaving 11 bases unmatched. The CDR3 is 15 amino acids. Germline V gives CDR1 SEHNR, CDR2 FQNEAQ (reference sequence).

This clonotype was counted between two and nine times. A much larger clone is a single base away; this may be a read error. The chain recombines TRBV5-1 with TRBJ1-6, with D hard to call. The length of the CDR3 is 12 residues. V lost 0 bases to trimming and J lost 15 bases, with 10 bases between them. Germline CDR1 reads SGHRS; CDR2 reads YFSETQ. CDR3 sequence (DNA): TGCGCCAGCAGCTTGGCAGGAGGACTCCTCCACTTT. It encodes CASSLAGGLLHF. The full variable domain, with the rest looked up from reference TRBV5-1 and TRBJ1-6, is KAGVTQTPRYLIKTRGQQVTLSCSPISGHRSVSWYQQTPGQGLQFLFEYFSETQRNKGNFPGRFSGRQFSNSRSEMNVSTLELGDSALYLCASSLAGGLLHFGNGTRLTVT.

Concerning this clonotype itself: This may come from a read error, since a much larger clone is one base off. The rearrangement uses TRBV27 and TRBJ1-5; tentatively, D is TRBD1 (5 bases). Germline V gene sequence: CDR1 MNHEY, CDR2 SMNVEV (reference sequence). This CDR3 has 14 amino acids. The CDR3 is CACSFGASNQPQHF. In DNA form, the CDR3 reads TGTGCCTGCAGTTTCGGGGCGAGCAATCAGCCCCAGCATTTT.

This clonotype was counted a few times. CDR3 amino acids: CASSQERDRGRNEQFF. CDR3 DNA sequence: TGCGCCAGCAGCCAAGAAAGGGACAGGGGGCGAAATGAGCAGTTCTTC. The V gene is TRBV4-3, the J gene TRBJ2-1; 12 bases fit TRBD1. Germline CDR1 reads LGHNA; CDR2 reads YSLEER. V trimming: 0 bases; J trimming: 7 bases; junction bases outside the gene matches: 4. The CDR3 runs 16 residues.

The V gene is TRBV12-3 or TRBV12-4, the J gene TRBJ2-2, with D possibly being TRBD1 or TRBD2 (6 bases each). V gave up 3 bases and J gave up 6 bases, with 8 bases separating them. The CDR3 has 13 amino acids. The CDR3 DNA is TGTGCCAGCAGTTTTGGGGGGCCCGGGGAGCTGTTTTTT. It encodes CASSFGGPGELFF.

This clonotype has a count of ten or more. The chain links TRBV7-9 to TRBJ2-1; TRBD1 aligns across 11 bases. The V gene end was trimmed by 5 bases and the J gene end by 10 bases; junction bases not matched to a gene: 13. Germline CDR1 reads SEHNR; CDR2 reads FQNEAQ (reference sequence). CDR3 length: 16 amino acids. CDR3 nucleotide sequence: TGTGCCAGCAGCCAGGACAGGGGGCTGTCGAACGGGGAGCAGTTCTTC. Amino acid sequence: CASSQDRGLSNGEQFF. Looking up the rest from reference TRBV7-9 and TRBJ2-1 gives the full variable domain: DTGVSQNPRHKITKRGQNVTFRCDPISEHNRLYWYRQTLGQGPEFLTYFQNEAQLEKSRLLSDRFSAERPKGSFSTLEIQRTEQGDSAMYLCASSQDRGLSNGEQFFGPGTRLTVL.

This clonotype came up many times. This chain connects TRBV6-2 or TRBV6-3 to TRBJ2-5, with TRBD2 identical over 14 bases. This CDR3 region has 17 residues. V gave up 4 bases and J gave up 2 bases; unmatched junction bases: 6. CDR1 is MNHEY and CDR2 is SVGEGT in the germline V gene. CDR3 loop: CASSSGLAGVNQETQYF. The CDR3 nucleotides are TGTGCCAGCAGTTCGGGACTAGCGGGGGTCAATCAAGAGACCCAGTACTTC.